This T cell receptor (beta chain) was captured in a study of blood T cell repertoires in COVID-19 (dated by TCRdb to about 2020). Regarding the study in general: Samples covering the acute and convalescent phases of COVID-19 were provided by collaborators in the United States, Italy and Spain. The material from the prospective study consisted of cDNA or gDNA derived from T cells, B-cell-depleted T cells, or PBMCs. Deeply sampled blood TCRbeta repertoires from subjects exposed to, actively infected with, or recovered from COVID-19 were included in the dataset. The repertoires were made available in a free public database intended to serve as a resource for research on the immune response to SARS-CoV-2. Samples came from the ongoing ImmuneRACE study (first 160 participants) plus 1,254 subjects from 6 global collaborators. A de-identified subject ID, COVID-19 status, age in years and sex were almost always included in the sample metadata. Where HLA class I and class II types were available, the types were taken from metadata supplied by the sample provider, not from assay-based typing. The full study reports these points: The amount of clinical and demographic metadata varied by source and participant and was provided uncurated.

CDR1 and CDR2, per the germline V gene, are SNHLY and FYNNEI. The cysteine opens and the phenylalanine closes a CDR3 of 16 amino acids. Here the CDR3 DNA is all that survives: 48 bases in frame from base 1. V loses 10 bases at its end and J loses 8 bases; junction bases beyond the gene matches: 15. TCRbeta CDR3 regions were amplified from genomic DNA using the immunoSEQ Assay, a bias-controlled multiplex PCR. The published analysis was carried out like this. Nucleated cell counts per sample were estimated from amplification of reference gene primers within the assay. To quantify the absolute abundance of each unique TCRbeta CDR3 rearrangement, sequence reads were collapsed and filtered. For each sample, productive Simpson clonality was calculated by taking the square root of Simpson's diversity index across productive rearrangements. Sourced from immuneACCESS, this table was stored by TCRdb with only in-frame sequences that have V and J called. A share of the clones is absent; for the studies checked, an unresolved V gene accounts for under half, and the remainder has no known explanation. That table is the source of V, J and clone size, and D and trimming were worked out from the DNA. This sample lists hundreds of thousands of clones; more than 70% were detected once. Clones ranked in the top ten supply under 3% of the sample.

In the case of this clone: Its target antigen remains unknown. Base qualities are not recorded, but no much larger clone differs from it by a single base.

One collaborating source in Seattle enrolled patients during active infection and followed them longitudinally through the course of disease. Each collaborating institution followed its own protocols to collect whole blood in K2EDTA tubes. For TCRbeta analysis, collaborator samples were shipped as frozen whole blood, as isolated PBMCs, or as DNA extracted from either sample type. This sequence originates from a woman aged 60-70 years with COVID-19, enrolled during active disease. The sequence links TRBV2 to TRBJ1-4, with 11 central nucleotides matching TRBD1. Material: peripheral blood. CDR3 reads: CATTRDRGFLEEKLFF. The sequenced DNA is TGTGCCACCACCCGGGACAGGGGGTTTTTAGAAGAAAAACTGTTTTTT.